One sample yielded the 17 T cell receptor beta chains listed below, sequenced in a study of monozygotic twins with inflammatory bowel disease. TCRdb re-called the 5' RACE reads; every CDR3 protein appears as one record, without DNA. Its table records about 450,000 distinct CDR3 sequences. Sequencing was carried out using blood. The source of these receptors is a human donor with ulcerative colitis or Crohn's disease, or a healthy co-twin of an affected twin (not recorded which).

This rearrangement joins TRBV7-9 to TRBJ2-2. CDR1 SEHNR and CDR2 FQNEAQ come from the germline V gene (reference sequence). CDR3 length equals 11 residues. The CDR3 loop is CASSSNSELFF.

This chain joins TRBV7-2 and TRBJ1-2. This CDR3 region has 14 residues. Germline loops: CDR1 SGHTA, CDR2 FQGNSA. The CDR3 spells CASSPGTSSGGYTF. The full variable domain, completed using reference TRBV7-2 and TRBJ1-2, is GAGVSQSPSNKVTEKGKDVELRCDPISGHTALYWYRQSLGQGLEFLIYFQGNSAPDKSGLPSDRFSAERTGGSVSTLTIQRTQQEDSAVYLCASSPGTSSGGYTFGSGTRLTVV.

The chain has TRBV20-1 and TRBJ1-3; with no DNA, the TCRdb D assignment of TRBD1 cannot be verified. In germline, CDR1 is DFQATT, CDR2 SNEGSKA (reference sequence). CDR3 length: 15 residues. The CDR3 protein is CSAREQGISGNTIYF.

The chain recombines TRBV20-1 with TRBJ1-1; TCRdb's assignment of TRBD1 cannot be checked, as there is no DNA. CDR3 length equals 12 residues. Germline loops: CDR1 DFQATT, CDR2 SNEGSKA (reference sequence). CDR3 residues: CSAPRINTEAFF.

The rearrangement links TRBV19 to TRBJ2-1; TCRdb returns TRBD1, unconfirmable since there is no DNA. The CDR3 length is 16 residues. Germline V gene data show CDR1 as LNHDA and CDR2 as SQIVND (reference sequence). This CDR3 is CASTWGENAGYNEQFF.

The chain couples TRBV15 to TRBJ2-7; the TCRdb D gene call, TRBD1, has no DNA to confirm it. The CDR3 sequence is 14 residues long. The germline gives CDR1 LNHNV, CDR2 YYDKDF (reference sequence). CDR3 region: CATSRAGQGSEQYF.

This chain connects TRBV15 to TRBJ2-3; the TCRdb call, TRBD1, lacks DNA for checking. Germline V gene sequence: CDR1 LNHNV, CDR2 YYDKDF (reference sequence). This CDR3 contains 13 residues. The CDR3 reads CATSRDRGYSQYF.

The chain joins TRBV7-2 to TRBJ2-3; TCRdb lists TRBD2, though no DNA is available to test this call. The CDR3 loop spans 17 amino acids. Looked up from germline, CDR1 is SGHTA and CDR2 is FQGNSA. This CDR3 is CASSLAGGTVGTDTQYF.

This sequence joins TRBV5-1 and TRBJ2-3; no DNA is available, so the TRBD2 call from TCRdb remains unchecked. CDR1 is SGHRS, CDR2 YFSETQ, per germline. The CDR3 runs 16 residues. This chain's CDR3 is CASSLVLASTTDTQYF.

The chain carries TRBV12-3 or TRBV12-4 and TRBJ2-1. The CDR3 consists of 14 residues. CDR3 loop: CASSSLGTTSEQFF.

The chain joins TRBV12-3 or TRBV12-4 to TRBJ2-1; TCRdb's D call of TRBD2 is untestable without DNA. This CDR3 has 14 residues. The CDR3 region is CASSLGGLSGKQFF.

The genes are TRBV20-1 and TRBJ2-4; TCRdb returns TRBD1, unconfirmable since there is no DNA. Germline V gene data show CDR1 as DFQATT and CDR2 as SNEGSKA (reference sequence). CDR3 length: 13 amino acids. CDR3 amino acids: CSASPTGEVIQYF.

This chain's CDR3 is CASSQWFPGLNTEAFF. V gene TRBV6-1 combines with J gene TRBJ1-1. This CDR3 is 16 amino acids long. Germline V gene sequence: CDR1 MNHNS, CDR2 SASEGT.

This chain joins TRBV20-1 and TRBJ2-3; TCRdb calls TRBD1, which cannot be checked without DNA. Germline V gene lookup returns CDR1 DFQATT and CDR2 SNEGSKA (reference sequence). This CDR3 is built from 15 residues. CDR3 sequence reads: CGARDAGRGTDTQYF.

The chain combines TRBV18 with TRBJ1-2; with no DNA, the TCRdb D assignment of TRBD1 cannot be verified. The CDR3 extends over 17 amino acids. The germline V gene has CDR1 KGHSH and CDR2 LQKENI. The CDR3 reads CASSPQLPSGSDYGYTF. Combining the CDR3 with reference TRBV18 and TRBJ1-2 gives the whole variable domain NAGVMQNPRHLVRRRGQEARLRCSPMKGHSHVYWYRQLPEEGLKFMVYLQKENIIDESGMPKERFSAEFPKEGPSILRIQQVVRGDSAAYFCASSPQLPSGSDYGYTFGSGTRLTVV.

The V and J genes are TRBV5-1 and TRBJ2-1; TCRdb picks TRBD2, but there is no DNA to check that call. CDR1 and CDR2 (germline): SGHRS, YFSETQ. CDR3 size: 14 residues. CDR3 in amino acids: CASSPVAGEDEQFF.

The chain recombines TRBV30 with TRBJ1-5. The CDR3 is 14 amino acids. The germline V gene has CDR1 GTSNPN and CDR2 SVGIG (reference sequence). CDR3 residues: CAWSGLNSNQPQHF.